These 16 T cell receptor beta chains were sequenced from one sample in a study of T cell responses to AZD1222 COVID-19 vaccine. Assay: immunoSEQ multiplex PCR; the TCRdb copy retains only in-frame clones and omits some. The sample shows roughly 170,000 clones, just under 95% of them seen only once. The specimen was peripheral blood, collected on day 0 of AZD1222 vaccination. These TCRs come from an adult in good health.

The chain employs TRBV27 and TRBJ2-2, with 12 bases fitting TRBD1. This CDR3 spans 18 amino acids. Trimming cost V 8 bases and J 0 bases; bases outside gene matches: 10. Germline CDR1 MNHEY, CDR2 SMNVEV (reference sequence). CDR3 loop: CASRRGQGARTNTGELFF. The DNA of the CDR3 is TGTGCCAGCCGTCGGGGACAGGGGGCTCGGACGAACACCGGGGAGCTGTTTTTT.

The V and J genes are TRBV9 and TRBJ1-3; tentative D call: TRBD1 (5 bases). The germline V gene has CDR1 SGDLS and CDR2 YYNGEE. The CDR3 runs 15 residues. Trimming removed 0 bases from V and 2 bases from J, with 9 bases in between. CDR3 loop: CASSVDPTAGNTIYF. In nucleotides, the CDR3 is TGTGCCAGCAGCGTAGATCCGACAGCTGGAAACACCATATATTTT.

This chain links TRBV19 with TRBJ2-3, with D possibly being TRBD1 (5 bases). The CDR3 spans 17 residues. Germline CDR1 and CDR2: LNHDA and SQIVND (reference sequence). Trimming left V 6 bases short and J 3 bases short, with 22 bases between. The CDR3 protein is CASRSGFGNPRTDTQYF. The CDR3 bases are TGTGCCAGTAGATCAGGGTTTGGCAACCCAAGAACAGATACGCAGTATTTT.

The chain carries TRBV9 and TRBJ1-3, with D unresolved. V was shortened by 0 bases and J by 0 bases, with 10 bases between the two germline ends. Looked up from germline, CDR1 is SGDLS and CDR2 is YYNGEE. This CDR3 region has 16 residues. CDR3 region: CASSVEGRSSGNTIYF. The CDR3 DNA is TGTGCCAGCAGCGTAGAAGGCCGGAGCTCTGGAAACACCATATATTTT.

This chain links TRBV2 with TRBJ1-3, with TRBD1 matching over 8 bases. V lost 5 bases, J lost 7 bases, and 7 bases stayed unmatched. CDR1 SNHLY and CDR2 FYNNEI come from the germline V gene. The CDR3 totals 14 residues. The CDR3 nucleotides read TGTGCCAGCAGTCAAGGACAGGGCGGGAACACCATATATTTT. It is translated as CASSQGQGGNTIYF.

The CDR3 region is CASREWDTTDTQYF. CDR3 nucleotide sequence: TGTGCCAGCAGAGAATGGGATACCACAGATACGCAGTATTTT. The rearrangement joins TRBV2 to TRBJ2-3; D gene unclear. Germline V lookup: CDR1 SNHLY, CDR2 FYNNEI. V dropped 6 bases and J dropped 2 bases, with 12 bases sitting between them. The CDR3 is 14 residues long.

This chain uses TRBV5-1 with TRBJ1-2; D is unresolved. Germline lookup yields CDR1 SGHRS and CDR2 YFSETQ. V lost 3 bases to trimming and J lost 0 bases, with 18 bases between them. The CDR3 is made up of 17 amino acids. CDR3: CASSSRTAPTTNYGYTF. CDR3 bases: TGCGCCAGCAGCTCCCGGACGGCACCCACTACTAACTATGGCTACACCTTC.

This clone was counted a few times. The chain recombines TRBV7-7 with TRBJ2-7; the D is unclear. This CDR3 is 13 amino acids long. V was shortened by 6 bases and J by 2 bases, with 11 bases between the two germline ends. Germline-derived CDR1 and CDR2 are SSHAT and FNYEAQ (reference sequence). The CDR3 sequence is CASSRAPTYEQYF. DNA of the CDR3: TGTGCCAGCAGTAGGGCTCCGACCTACGAGCAGTACTTC.

The chain joins TRBV12-5 to TRBJ2-2; D perhaps matches TRBD1 (6 bases). The CDR3 contains 15 residues. V was clipped by 0 bases and J by 5 bases, with 10 bases between them. The germline gives CDR1 LGHNT, CDR2 FRNRAP. This chain's CDR3 is CASGLVNQGTGELFF. The CDR3 region has the DNA TGTGCTAGTGGTTTGGTCAATCAGGGGACCGGGGAGCTGTTTTTT.

V gene TRBV5-1 combines with J gene TRBJ1-6, with a tentative D call TRBD1 (6 bases). From germline, CDR1 is SGHRS and CDR2 YFSETQ. The CDR3 consists of 15 residues. The germline V and J ends were trimmed by 3 bases and 11 bases, with 18 bases remaining between them. The CDR3 reads CASSWDTGAGAPLHF. The DNA of the CDR3 is TGCGCCAGCAGCTGGGACACGGGGGCGGGGGCACCCCTCCACTTT. The full variable domain, in which reference TRBV5-1 and TRBJ1-6 provide the parts outside the CDR3, is KAGVTQTPRYLIKTRGQQVTLSCSPISGHRSVSWYQQTPGQGLQFLFEYFSETQRNKGNFPGRFSGRQFSNSRSEMNVSTLELGDSALYLCASSWDTGAGAPLHFGNGTRLTVT.

This clone was seen a handful of times. This rearrangement joins TRBV2 to TRBJ2-2; D remains unclear. This CDR3 comprises 14 residues. The V gene lost 8 bases and the J gene lost 4 bases, with 14 bases spanning the gap. In germline, CDR1 is SNHLY, CDR2 FYNNEI. CDR3 amino acids: CASDVWGSTGELFF. The CDR3, as DNA: TGTGCCAGCGATGTATGGGGTAGCACCGGGGAGCTGTTTTTT. The full variable domain, in which reference TRBV2 and TRBJ2-2 provide the parts outside the CDR3, is EPEVTQTPSHQVTQMGQEVILRCVPISNHLYFYWYRQILGQKVEFLVSFYNNEISEKSEIFDDQFSVERPDGSNFTLKIRSTKLEDSAMYFCASDVWGSTGELFFGEGSRLTVL.

V is TRBV27 and J is TRBJ2-7, with D possibly TRBD1 on 6 matching bases. With 4 bases removed from V and 6 bases from J, the gap between germline ends came to 13 bases. The CDR3 has 13 amino acids. Germline CDR1 and CDR2: MNHEY and SMNVEV (reference sequence). The CDR3 loop is CASSWQQGGEQYF. CDR3 nucleotide sequence: TGTGCCAGCAGTTGGCAACAGGGCGGCGAGCAGTACTTC.

The V and J genes are TRBV5-6 and TRBJ2-5, with a weak D call TRBD1 (5 bases). V lost 2 bases and J 3 bases, leaving 8 bases between the germline ends. The CDR3 length is 13 residues. From germline, CDR1 is SGHDT and CDR2 YYEEEE. CDR3 in amino acids: CASSLDSEETQYF. The CDR3 DNA follows: TGTGCCAGCAGCTTAGACAGTGAAGAGACCCAGTACTTC.

J is TRBJ2-3 and V is TRBV4-3, with TRBD2 matching 8 bases. Trimming at V came to 0 bases and at J to 4 bases, leaving 9 bases not matched to a gene. CDR3 length: 17 residues. In germline, CDR1 is LGHNA, CDR2 YSLEER. The CDR3 region is CASSQDQVGGGSDTQYF. The DNA of the CDR3 is TGCGCCAGCAGCCAAGATCAGGTCGGGGGGGGCTCAGATACGCAGTATTTT.

J is TRBJ2-7 and V is TRBV6-2 or TRBV6-3, with 8 bases matching TRBD2. The CDR3 runs 14 residues. V shed 4 bases and J 5 bases; nucleotides not matched to a gene: 7. Germline CDR1 reads MNHEY; CDR2 reads SVGEGT. CDR3 residues: CASSSLGRVHEQYF. Here the CDR3 DNA reads TGTGCCAGCAGTTCCCTCGGGAGGGTCCACGAGCAGTACTTC.

This chain uses TRBV3-1 (or the pseudogene TRBV3-2) with TRBJ1-3, with TRBD1 as a possible D gene (5 bases). Germline V lookup: CDR1 LGHDT, CDR2 YNNKEL (reference sequence). V shed 0 bases and J shed 8 bases, with 17 bases lying between them. The CDR3 length is 16 residues. CDR3 DNA: TGTGCCAGCAGCCAAGAGGACAAGGCCCCGAGGGACACCATATATTTT. Protein: CASSQEDKAPRDTIYF.